This is a list of T cell receptor beta chains from one sample in a study of shared clonotypes between healthy human individuals. Here immunoSEQ multiplex PCR was the method, and the copy in TCRdb shows in-frame clones only, minus some. Found here are about 510,000 clones, about 75% of them singletons; the top ten hold roughly an eighth. The sequenced sample was PBMCs. These receptors originate from a woman aged 40 to 50 in good health. Some clones in this sample may be carry-over from other donors' samples. The CDR3 runs from the conserved cysteine through the conserved F or W. Each record gives: D gene, clone size, V gene, J gene, CDR3 DNA, CDR3 protein. D genes are given only for firm matches. Not all rows give a size; the values are once, few, many and, for expanded clones, a class.

d_call: TRBD1
clone_size: NA
v_call: TRBV19
j_call: TRBJ1-5
cdr3_nt: TGTGCCAGTAGTCTCCCGGGACAGGAGATCAATCAGCCCCAGCATTTT
cdr3_aa: CASSLPGQEINQPQHF

d_call: NA
clone_size: few
v_call: TRBV7-2
j_call: TRBJ1-2
cdr3_nt: TGTGCCAGCAGCTTATCTCAGGACTATGGCTACACCTTC
cdr3_aa: CASSLSQDYGYTF

d_call: NA
clone_size: few
v_call: TRBV2
j_call: TRBJ1-4
cdr3_nt: TGTGCCAGCACGGGCCAGTTGGGCGAAAAACTGTTTTTT
cdr3_aa: CASTGQLGEKLFF

d_call: TRBD2
clone_size: NA
v_call: TRBV12-5
j_call: TRBJ2-7
cdr3_nt: TGTGCTAGTGGTCCGAGGGCGTGTTTGGGGAGCGAATTTGCGGGAGGGCCTTGCGAGCAGTACTTC
cdr3_aa: CASGPRACLGSEFAGGPCEQYF

d_call: NA
clone_size: NA
v_call: TRBV30
j_call: TRBJ2-7
cdr3_nt: TGTGCCTGGAGTGTAGGTGGTCCGGCTAGCGCGACCTACGAGCAGTACTTC
cdr3_aa: CAWSVGGPASATYEQYF

d_call: TRBD1
clone_size: NA
v_call: TRBV30
j_call: TRBJ1-2
cdr3_nt: TGTGCCTGGAGTGGGGGAGGGGGCGACTATGGCTACACCTTC
cdr3_aa: CAWSGGGGDYGYTF

d_call: TRBD1
clone_size: NA
v_call: TRBV7-9
j_call: TRBJ2-4
cdr3_nt: TGTGCCAGCAGTTATGGACAGGGGCCTCCGGGGTACTTC
cdr3_aa: CASSYGQGPPGYF

d_call: NA
clone_size: once
v_call: TRBV5-8
j_call: TRBJ1-1
cdr3_nt: TGTGCCAGTAAGTACAGTACTGAAGCTTTCTTT
cdr3_aa: CASKYSTEAFF

d_call: TRBD1
clone_size: NA
v_call: TRBV18
j_call: TRBJ1-1
cdr3_nt: TGTGCCAGCTCACGGCGACAGGGGGGTATGAACACTGAAGCTTTCTTT
cdr3_aa: CASSRRQGGMNTEAFF

d_call: TRBD1
clone_size: NA
v_call: TRBV28
j_call: TRBJ2-2
cdr3_nt: TGTGCCAGCAGTTCCCCAGGGGGGAACACCGGGGAGCTGTTTTTT
cdr3_aa: CASSSPGGNTGELFF

d_call: NA
clone_size: NA
v_call: TRBV18
j_call: TRBJ2-7
cdr3_nt: TGTGCCAGCTCCGCGGACTACGGGACCTACGAGCAGTACTTC
cdr3_aa: CASSADYGTYEQYF

d_call: NA
clone_size: NA
v_call: TRBV7-9
j_call: TRBJ2-5
cdr3_nt: TGTGCCAGCAACGGCCAGAGTAGGCAAGAGACCCAGTACTTC
cdr3_aa: CASNGQSRQETQYF

d_call: TRBD1
clone_size: NA
v_call: TRBV7-2
j_call: TRBJ1-3
cdr3_nt: TGTGCCAGCAGTCATGGCACAGGGGCTGGAAACACCATATATTTT
cdr3_aa: CASSHGTGAGNTIYF

d_call: TRBD2
clone_size: NA
v_call: TRBV6-1
j_call: TRBJ2-2
cdr3_nt: TGTGCCAGCAGTGAAGAAGCGGGAGGAACCGGGGAGCTGTTTTTT
cdr3_aa: CASSEEAGGTGELFF

d_call: NA
clone_size: NA
v_call: TRBV5-5
j_call: TRBJ2-7
cdr3_nt: TGTGCCAGCAGCTTGGCCCCTCGGACAGCCTACGAGCAGTACTTC
cdr3_aa: CASSLAPRTAYEQYF

d_call: NA
clone_size: NA
v_call: TRBV6-5
j_call: TRBJ2-1
cdr3_nt: TGTGCCAGCAGTCCCCGGGGTACTAACAATGAGCAGTTCTTC
cdr3_aa: CASSPRGTNNEQFF

d_call: NA
clone_size: NA
v_call: TRBV28
j_call: TRBJ2-1
cdr3_nt: TGTGCCAGCAGTTTATACGAGGCAGCCCACAATGAGCAGTTCTTC
cdr3_aa: CASSLYEAAHNEQFF

d_call: NA
clone_size: NA
v_call: TRBV6-1
j_call: TRBJ2-1
cdr3_nt: TGTGCCAGCAGTGCCCGGAGGGGCAGGGTGAGACTAAGTTACAATGAGCAGTTCTTC
cdr3_aa: CASSARRGRVRLSYNEQFF

d_call: NA
clone_size: NA
v_call: TRBV27
j_call: TRBJ2-7
cdr3_nt: TGTGCCAGCAGTTTTATCGGACTCCACTCCTACGAGCAGTACTTC
cdr3_aa: CASSFIGLHSYEQYF

d_call: NA
clone_size: NA
v_call: TRBV19
j_call: TRBJ2-7
cdr3_nt: TGTGCCAGTAGTATTGTGGCGGGTAGAGCCTACGAGCAGTACTTC
cdr3_aa: CASSIVAGRAYEQYF

d_call: TRBD1
clone_size: once
v_call: TRBV5-4
j_call: TRBJ2-7
cdr3_nt: TGTGCCAGCAGCACGACAGGGGGCGTCTACGAGCAGTACTTC
cdr3_aa: CASSTTGGVYEQYF

d_call: NA
clone_size: NA
v_call: TRBV6-6
j_call: TRBJ2-7
cdr3_nt: TGTGCCAGCAGTTACTCGACGGGTCCGCAGTACTTC
cdr3_aa: CASSYSTGPQYF

d_call: TRBD2
clone_size: NA
v_call: TRBV30
j_call: TRBJ2-5
cdr3_nt: TGTGCCTGGAGTGTACGCGGGGGGCTGGAGACCCAGTACTTC
cdr3_aa: CAWSVRGGLETQYF

d_call: NA
clone_size: once
v_call: TRBV11-1
j_call: TRBJ2-5
cdr3_nt: TGTGCCAGCAGCCGGGACGGAAAAGAGACCCAGTACTTC
cdr3_aa: CASSRDGKETQYF

d_call: NA
clone_size: NA
v_call: TRBV6-5
j_call: TRBJ1-1
cdr3_nt: TGTGCCAGCAGTTACAGGAACACTGAAGCTTTCTTT
cdr3_aa: CASSYRNTEAFF

d_call: NA
clone_size: NA
v_call: TRBV4-1
j_call: TRBJ1-4
cdr3_nt: TGCGCCAGCAGCCCTACAGGGTATGGTGAAAAACTGTTTTTT
cdr3_aa: CASSPTGYGEKLFF

d_call: NA
clone_size: NA
v_call: TRBV5-1
j_call: TRBJ2-6
cdr3_nt: TGCGCCAGCACAGGGGGGGTATTCCTTTCTGGGGCCAACGTCCTGACTTTC
cdr3_aa: CASTGGVFLSGANVLTF

d_call: NA
clone_size: NA
v_call: TRBV6-6
j_call: TRBJ2-1
cdr3_nt: TGTGCCAGCAGTAAGACTAGTGGAGAGCAGTTCTTC
cdr3_aa: CASSKTSGEQFF

d_call: NA
clone_size: NA
v_call: TRBV11-2
j_call: TRBJ2-5
cdr3_nt: TGTGCCAGCAGCTTAGATCGAGAGACCCAGTACTTC
cdr3_aa: CASSLDRETQYF

d_call: NA
clone_size: NA
v_call: TRBV21-1
j_call: TRBJ2-3
cdr3_nt: TGTGCCAGCAGCGACCGCGTAGTATGGACTAGCGGGAGATGGCATTCAGATACGCAGTATTTT
cdr3_aa: CASSDRVVWTSGRWHSDTQYF

d_call: TRBD1
clone_size: NA
v_call: TRBV7-2
j_call: TRBJ1-2
cdr3_nt: TGTGCCAGCAGCTTGACAGGGTATGGCTACACCTTC
cdr3_aa: CASSLTGYGYTF

d_call: TRBD2
clone_size: NA
v_call: TRBV6-6
j_call: TRBJ2-1
cdr3_nt: TGTGCCAGCAGTTCCGGGGCAGCGGGAGGCTACAATGAGCAGTTCTTC
cdr3_aa: CASSSGAAGGYNEQFF

d_call: TRBD2
clone_size: once
v_call: TRBV28
j_call: TRBJ2-1
cdr3_nt: TGTGCCAGCAGTACGGGGACTAGCTTCAATGAGCAGTTCTTC
cdr3_aa: CASSTGTSFNEQFF

d_call: NA
clone_size: NA
v_call: TRBV28
j_call: TRBJ2-1
cdr3_nt: TGTGCCAGCAGTTTATTAGGGGGACACAATGAGCAGTTCTTC
cdr3_aa: CASSLLGGHNEQFF

d_call: TRBD1
clone_size: NA
v_call: TRBV6-1
j_call: TRBJ2-1
cdr3_nt: TGTGCCAGCAGTGATAGGACAGGGAGCTCCTACAATGAGCAGTTCTTC
cdr3_aa: CASSDRTGSSYNEQFF

d_call: NA
clone_size: NA
v_call: TRBV28
j_call: TRBJ2-7
cdr3_nt: TGTGCCAGCAGTTCTTTCTATCGGGATGAGGACTACGAGCAGTACTTC
cdr3_aa: CASSSFYRDEDYEQYF

d_call: NA
clone_size: NA
v_call: TRBV27
j_call: TRBJ2-2
cdr3_nt: TGTGCCAGCACCAGTGCCGGGGAGCTGTTTTTT
cdr3_aa: CASTSAGELFF